The entry below describes one TCR beta chain. The data stem from a study of cytomegalovirus exposure and HLA in healthy donors. 60 Vbeta and 13 Jbeta primers were used in PCR. TCRdb's copy holds only in-frame clones and misses some; the assay was immunoSEQ multiplex PCR. The profile shows a few hundred thousand clones, over 75% of them singletons. CDR3 length equals 17 residues. Trimming removed 2 bases from V and 2 bases from J, with 17 bases in between. In germline, CDR1 is SGHVS, CDR2 FQNEAQ. The source of this sequence is a man between 18 and 29 years old in good health and CMV-seronegative. The chain links TRBV7-8 to TRBJ2-3; no clear D. Sequencing used PBMCs. CDR3 DNA: TGTGCCAGCAGCTTAAATACAGAGAATAGGCACACAGATACGCAGTATTTT. Translation gives CASSLNTENRHTDTQYF.